The text below deals with one T cell receptor (beta chain). The antigen is unknown. Amplifying from RNA transcripts, the study obtained TCR beta CDR3 regions. RT-PCR was first run with HTBI primers, then multiplex PCR in a second round. TCRdb independently ran MiXCR on the multiplex PCR reads; one entry per CDR3 protein. The sample contains some 750,000 distinct CDR3 sequences, roughly two fifths of which appear only once. The sample originates from a study of Graves' ophthalmopathy and Graves' hyperthyroidism. Presentation of ophthalmopathy in the donors involved moderate-to-severe activity, CAS ≥3, NOSPECS ≥4 and a duration under 3 months. Clinicians diagnosed using symptoms, serum thyroxine, TRAb, thyroid ultrasound and orbital computed tomography. It was from under 13 ml of fresh peripheral blood that the PBMCs came. Study-level findings and limits: Most expanded clonotypes in thyroid above 0.001 frequency also showed up in blood.

The CDR3 has 15 residues. V lost 6 bases, J lost 6 bases, and 8 bases stayed unmatched. The germline V gene encodes CDR1 SNHLY and CDR2 FYNNEI. The chain links TRBV2 to TRBJ1-6; the match to TRBD1 covers 7 bases. The sample was peripheral blood. The source is an adult man with Graves' ophthalmopathy. The CDR3 DNA reads TGTGCCAGCAGCCCCGGGACAGCGTCTAATTCACCCCTCCACTTT. Its protein is CASSPGTASNSPLHF.